This T cell receptor (beta chain) was obtained from a study of blood T cell repertoires in COVID-19. Germline V gene data show CDR1 as MNHEY and CDR2 as SVGAGI. This CDR3 has 12 residues. V was shortened by 6 bases and J by 2 bases, with 8 bases between the two germline ends. The method was immunoSEQ multiplex PCR; TCRdb's version includes in-frame clones alone and lacks a portion of them. Here the sample spans over 400,000 clones, around 86% being singletons. The sample consisted of peripheral blood. The receptor was derived from a woman aged 25 to 39 with active or convalescent COVID-19. V is TRBV6-5 and J is TRBJ2-7, with D perhaps matching TRBD2 (6 bases). Here the CDR3 DNA reads TGTGCCAGCAGGGGGGGAACCTACGAGCAGTACTTC. This encodes CASRGGTYEQYF.